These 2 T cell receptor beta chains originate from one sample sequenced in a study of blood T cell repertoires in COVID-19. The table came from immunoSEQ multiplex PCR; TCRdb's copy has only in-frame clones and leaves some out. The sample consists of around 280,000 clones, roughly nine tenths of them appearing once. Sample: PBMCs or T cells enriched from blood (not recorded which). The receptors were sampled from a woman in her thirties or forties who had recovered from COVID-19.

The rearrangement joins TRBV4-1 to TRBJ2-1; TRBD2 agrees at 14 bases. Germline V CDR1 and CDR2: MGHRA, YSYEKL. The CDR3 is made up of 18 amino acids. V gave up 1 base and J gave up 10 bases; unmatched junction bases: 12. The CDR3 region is CASSQGWGLAGVSYEQFF. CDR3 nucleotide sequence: TGCGCCAGCAGCCAAGGTTGGGGACTAGCGGGAGTTTCATACGAGCAGTTCTTC.

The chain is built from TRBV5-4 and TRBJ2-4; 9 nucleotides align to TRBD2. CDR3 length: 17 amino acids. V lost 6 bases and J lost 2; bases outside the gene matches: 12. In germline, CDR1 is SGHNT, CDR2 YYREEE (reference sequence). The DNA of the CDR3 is TGTGCCAGCACCTTATGGGCGGGAGGGGGTCCCAAAAACATTCAGTACTTC. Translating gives CASTLWAGGGPKNIQYF. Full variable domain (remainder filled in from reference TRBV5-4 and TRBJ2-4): ETGVTQSPTHLIKTRGQQVTLRCSSQSGHNTVSWYQQALGQGPQFIFQYYREEENGRGNFPPRFSGLQFPNYSSELNVNALELDDSALYLCASTLWAGGGPKNIQYFGAGTRLSVL.